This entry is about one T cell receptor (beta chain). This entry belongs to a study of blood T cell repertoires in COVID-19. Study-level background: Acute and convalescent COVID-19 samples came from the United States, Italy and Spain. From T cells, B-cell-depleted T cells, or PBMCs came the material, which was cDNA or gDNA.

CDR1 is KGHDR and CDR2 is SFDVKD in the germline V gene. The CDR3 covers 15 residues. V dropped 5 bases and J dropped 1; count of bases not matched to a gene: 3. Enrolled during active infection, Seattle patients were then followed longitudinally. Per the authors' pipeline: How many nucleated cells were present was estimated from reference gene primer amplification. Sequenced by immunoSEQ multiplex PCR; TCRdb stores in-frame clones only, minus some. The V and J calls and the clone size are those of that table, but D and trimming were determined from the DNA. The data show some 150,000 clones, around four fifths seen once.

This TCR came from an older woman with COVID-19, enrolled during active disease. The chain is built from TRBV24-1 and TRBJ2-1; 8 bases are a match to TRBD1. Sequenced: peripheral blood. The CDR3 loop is CATSAHRGSYNEQFF. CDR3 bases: TGTGCCACCAGTGCCCACAGGGGGTCCTACAATGAGCAGTTCTTC.